The sequence of this TCR beta chain was determined in a study (dated by TCRdb to the late 2010s). Looking at the study overall: The study used sequence and structural analyses to characterize human CD8+ TCR repertoires recognizing immunodominant viral antigens.

TCRdb records Illumina HiSeq 2500 as the sequencer. TCRdb trimmed public reads at Q25 via fastp, called clones via MiXCR and kept in-frame beta chains. Rows are unified per CDR3 protein, each entry keeping the most common DNA and genes. The sample includes 1,500 to 2,000 distinct CDR3 sequences, with approximately 30% observed a single time. About 5% of the sample rests with the top ten. Points on this clonotype: Its recognized antigen is unknown. The conserved closing phenylalanine or tryptophan is absent in this CDR3, likely reflecting a read error.

The CDR3 has 21 residues if both end residues are counted. Only CDR3 DNA remains: 63 bases, in frame from the first base. The germline V gene (reference sequence) supplies CDR1 DFQATT and CDR2 SNEGSKA. Trimming takes 3 bases off V and 2 bases off J; junction bases not matched to a gene: 22. Summary of the overall study and its limitations: The CD8+ TCR repertoires specific to different immunodominant viral antigens were reported to be highly diverse and distinct from one another.

Rearrangement joined TRBV20-1 to TRBJ1-6, with TRBD1 identical over 7 junction bases. The TCR was taken from a female donor. Sequenced input: CD8+ T cells (not recorded whether cultured). The DNA sequence follows: TGCAGTGCTAGGGATGATGGGCAAGGACAGGAGGCGAGAACCTATAATTCACCCCTCCACCTT. This codes for CSARDDGQGQEARTYNSPLHL.